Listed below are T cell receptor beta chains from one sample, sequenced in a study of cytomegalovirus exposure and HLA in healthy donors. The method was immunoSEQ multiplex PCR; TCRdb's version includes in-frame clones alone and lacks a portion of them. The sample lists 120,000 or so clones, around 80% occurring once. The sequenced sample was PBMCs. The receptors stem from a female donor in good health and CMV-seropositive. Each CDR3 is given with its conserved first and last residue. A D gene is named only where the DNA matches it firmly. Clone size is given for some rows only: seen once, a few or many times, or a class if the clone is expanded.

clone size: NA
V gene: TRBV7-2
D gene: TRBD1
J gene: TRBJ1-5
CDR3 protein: CASSGTGGGDQPQHF
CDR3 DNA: TGTGCCAGCAGCGGTACAGGGGGCGGTGATCAGCCCCAGCATTTT

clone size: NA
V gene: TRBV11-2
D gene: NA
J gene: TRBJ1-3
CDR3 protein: CASSTRQTGNTIYF
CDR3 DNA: TGTGCCAGCAGCACTCGACAGACTGGAAACACCATATATTTT

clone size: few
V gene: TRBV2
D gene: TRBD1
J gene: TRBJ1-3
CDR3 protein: CASSAQGAGNTIYF
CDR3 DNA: TGTGCCAGCAGCGCGCAGGGGGCTGGAAACACCATATATTTT

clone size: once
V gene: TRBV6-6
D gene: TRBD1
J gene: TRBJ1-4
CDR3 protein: CATVSGQAGEKLFF
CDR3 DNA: TGTGCCACCGTCTCGGGACAGGCAGGCGAAAAACTGTTTTTT

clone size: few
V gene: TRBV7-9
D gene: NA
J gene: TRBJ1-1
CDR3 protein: CASSFTEYTEAFF
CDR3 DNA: TGTGCCAGCAGCTTTACAGAGTACACTGAAGCTTTCTTT

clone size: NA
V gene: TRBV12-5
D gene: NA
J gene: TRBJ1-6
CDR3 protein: CASGRDTQSSYNSPLHF
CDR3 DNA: TGTGCTAGTGGTCGGGACACCCAGAGCTCCTATAATTCACCCCTCCACTTT

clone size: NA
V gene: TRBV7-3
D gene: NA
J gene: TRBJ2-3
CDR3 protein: CASSLPGGPADTQYF
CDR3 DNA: TGTGCCAGCAGCTTACCCGGGGGGCCTGCAGATACGCAGTATTTT

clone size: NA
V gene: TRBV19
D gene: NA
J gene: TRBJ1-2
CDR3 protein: CASSDPAGSNYGYTF
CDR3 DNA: TGTGCCAGTAGTGACCCGGCGGGTTCTAACTATGGCTACACCTTC

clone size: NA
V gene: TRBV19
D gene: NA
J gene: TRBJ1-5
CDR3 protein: CASNSYSNQPQHF
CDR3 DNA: TGTGCCAGTAACAGTTATAGCAATCAGCCCCAGCATTTT

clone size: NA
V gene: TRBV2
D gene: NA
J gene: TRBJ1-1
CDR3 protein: CASSEALMGLGGEAFF
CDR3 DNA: TGTGCCAGCAGTGAAGCGCTTATGGGTTTAGGGGGTGAAGCTTTCTTT

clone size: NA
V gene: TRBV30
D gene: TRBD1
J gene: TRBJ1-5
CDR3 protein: CAWGGQGGNQPQHF
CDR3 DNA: TGTGCCTGGGGAGGACAGGGCGGCAATCAGCCCCAGCATTTT

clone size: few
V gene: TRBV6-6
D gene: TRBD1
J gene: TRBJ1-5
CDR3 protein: CASSYGDRLNQPQHF
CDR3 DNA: TGTGCCAGCAGTTACGGGGACAGGCTCAATCAGCCCCAGCATTTT

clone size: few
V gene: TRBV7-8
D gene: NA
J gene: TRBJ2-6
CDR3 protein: CASSPHRAGANVLTF
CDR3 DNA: TGTGCCAGCAGCCCCCACAGGGCTGGGGCCAACGTCCTGACTTTC

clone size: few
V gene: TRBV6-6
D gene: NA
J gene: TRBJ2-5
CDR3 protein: CASSYLAKETQYF
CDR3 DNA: TGTGCCAGCAGTTATTTAGCGAAAGAGACCCAGTACTTC

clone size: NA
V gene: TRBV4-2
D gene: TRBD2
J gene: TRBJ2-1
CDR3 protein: CASSQEGLAYSHEQFF
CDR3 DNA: TGTGCCAGCAGCCAAGAGGGACTAGCCTACAGCCATGAGCAGTTCTTC

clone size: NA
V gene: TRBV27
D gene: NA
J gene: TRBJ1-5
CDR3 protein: CASSIQSYQPQHF
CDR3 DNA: TGTGCCAGCAGTATTCAGTCCTATCAGCCCCAGCATTTT

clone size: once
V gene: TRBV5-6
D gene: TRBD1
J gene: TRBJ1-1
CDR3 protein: CASSLRRGPRTEAFF
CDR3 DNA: TGTGCCAGCAGCCTTCGGAGGGGGCCTAGGACTGAAGCTTTCTTT

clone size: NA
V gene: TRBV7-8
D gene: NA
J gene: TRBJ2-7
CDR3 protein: CASFSPTGSYEQYF
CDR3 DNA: TGTGCCAGTTTTTCCCCAACGGGCTCCTACGAGCAGTACTTC

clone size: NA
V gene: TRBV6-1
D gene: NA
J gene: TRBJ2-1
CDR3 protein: CASSEQGSYNEQFF
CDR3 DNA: TGTGCCAGCAGTGAACAGGGCTCCTACAATGAGCAGTTCTTC

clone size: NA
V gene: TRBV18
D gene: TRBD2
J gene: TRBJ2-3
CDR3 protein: CASSPGLASDTQYF
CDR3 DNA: TGTGCCAGCTCACCGGGACTAGCATCCGATACGCAGTATTTT

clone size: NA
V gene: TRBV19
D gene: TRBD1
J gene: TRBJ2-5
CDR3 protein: CASSEQGYQETQYF
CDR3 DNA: TGTGCCAGTAGTGAACAGGGGTACCAAGAGACCCAGTACTTC

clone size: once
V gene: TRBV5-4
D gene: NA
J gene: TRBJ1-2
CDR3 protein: CASSSLNAGSYTF
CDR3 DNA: TGTGCCAGCAGCTCCCTTAACGCAGGGAGCTACACCTTC

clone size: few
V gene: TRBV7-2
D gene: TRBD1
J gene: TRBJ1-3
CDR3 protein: CASSLVDQGARNTIYF
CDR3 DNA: TGTGCCAGCAGCTTAGTAGACCAGGGGGCCAGAAACACCATATATTTT

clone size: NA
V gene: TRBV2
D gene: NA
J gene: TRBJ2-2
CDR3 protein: CASSGGERAGELFF
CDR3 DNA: TGTGCCAGCAGTGGGGGGGAGAGAGCCGGGGAGCTGTTTTTT

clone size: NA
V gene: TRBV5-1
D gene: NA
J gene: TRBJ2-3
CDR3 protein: CASSLVLGPDTQYF
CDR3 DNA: TGCGCCAGCAGCTTGGTCCTAGGCCCAGATACGCAGTATTTT

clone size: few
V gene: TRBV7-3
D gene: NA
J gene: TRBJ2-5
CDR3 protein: CASSPTGGQSGETQYF
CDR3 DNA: TGTGCCAGCAGCCCCACCGGGGGTCAGTCGGGAGAGACCCAGTACTTC

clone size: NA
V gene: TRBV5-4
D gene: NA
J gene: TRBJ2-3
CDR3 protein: CASKIGQSSTDTQYF
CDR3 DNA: TGTGCCAGCAAGATAGGACAGAGTAGCACAGATACGCAGTATTTT

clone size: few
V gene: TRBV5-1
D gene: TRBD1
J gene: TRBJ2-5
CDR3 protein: CASSYYSGTGVQETQYF
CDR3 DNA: TGCGCCAGCAGCTACTACTCCGGGACAGGGGTCCAAGAGACCCAGTACTTC

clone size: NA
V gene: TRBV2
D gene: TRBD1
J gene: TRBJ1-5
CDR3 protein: CASSPGQGSQPQHF
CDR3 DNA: TGTGCCAGCAGTCCCGGACAGGGAAGTCAGCCCCAGCATTTT

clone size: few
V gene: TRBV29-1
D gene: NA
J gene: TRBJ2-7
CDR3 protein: CSVEAPSRGPHCGLPTQTYEQYF
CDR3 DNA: TGCAGCGTTGAAGCGCCCTCTCGAGGACCTCACTGCGGGTTGCCGACACAAACCTACGAGCAGTACTTC

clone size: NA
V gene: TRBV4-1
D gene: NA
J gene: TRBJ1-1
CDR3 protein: CASSQVGPGQHEAFF
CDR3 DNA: TGCGCCAGCAGCCAAGTAGGCCCAGGGCAGCATGAAGCTTTCTTT

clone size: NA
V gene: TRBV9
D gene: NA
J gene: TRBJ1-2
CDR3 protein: CASSGQSHNADGYTF
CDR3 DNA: TGTGCCAGCAGCGGGCAATCCCACAACGCGGATGGCTACACCTTC

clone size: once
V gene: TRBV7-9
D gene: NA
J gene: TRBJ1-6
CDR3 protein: CASSLGQNSYNSPLHF
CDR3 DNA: TGTGCCAGCAGCTTAGGCCAGAACTCCTATAATTCACCCCTCCACTTT

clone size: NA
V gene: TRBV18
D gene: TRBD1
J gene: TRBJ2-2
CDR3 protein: CASSPTGGRTGELFF
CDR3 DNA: TGTGCCAGCTCTCCCACAGGGGGAAGAACCGGGGAGCTGTTTTTT

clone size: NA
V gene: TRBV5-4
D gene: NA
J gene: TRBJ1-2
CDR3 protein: CASSQRILSVGYTF
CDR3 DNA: TGTGCCAGCAGCCAGAGGATCCTCTCGGTTGGCTACACCTTC

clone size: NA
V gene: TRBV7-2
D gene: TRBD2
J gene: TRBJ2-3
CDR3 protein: CASSVTSGGTDTQYF
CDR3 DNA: TGTGCCAGCAGCGTTACTAGCGGGGGCACAGATACGCAGTATTTT

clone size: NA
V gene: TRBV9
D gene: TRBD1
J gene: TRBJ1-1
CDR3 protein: CASSGRTGNTEAFF
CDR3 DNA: TGTGCCAGCAGCGGCCGGACAGGGAACACTGAAGCTTTCTTT

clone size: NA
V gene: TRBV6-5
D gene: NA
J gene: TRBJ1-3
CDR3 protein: CASSYWRGSTGNTIYF
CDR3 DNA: TGTGCCAGCAGTTACTGGAGGGGATCAACTGGAAACACCATATATTTT

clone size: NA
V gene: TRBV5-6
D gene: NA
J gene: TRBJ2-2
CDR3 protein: CASSFSPTVVGELFF
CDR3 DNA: TGTGCCAGCAGCTTTAGCCCCACGGTGGTCGGGGAGCTGTTTTTT

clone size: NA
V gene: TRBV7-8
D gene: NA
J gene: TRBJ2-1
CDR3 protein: CASSTGDFNEQFF
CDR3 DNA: TGTGCCAGCAGCACTGGGGACTTCAATGAGCAGTTCTTC

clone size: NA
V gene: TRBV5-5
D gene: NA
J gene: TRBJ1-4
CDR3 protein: CASSLTVATNEKLFF
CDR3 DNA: TGTGCCAGCAGCTTGACAGTTGCAACTAATGAAAAACTGTTTTTT

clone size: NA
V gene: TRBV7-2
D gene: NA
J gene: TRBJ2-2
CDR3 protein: CASSLGVGTGELFF
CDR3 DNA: TGTGCCAGCAGCTTAGGAGTCGGCACCGGGGAGCTGTTTTTT

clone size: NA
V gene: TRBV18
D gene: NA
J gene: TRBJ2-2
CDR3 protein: CASSPGELNTGELFF
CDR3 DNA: TGTGCCAGCTCACCCGGAGAATTGAACACCGGGGAGCTGTTTTTT

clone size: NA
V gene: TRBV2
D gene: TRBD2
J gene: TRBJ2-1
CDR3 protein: CASRGLAGGPKYNEQFF
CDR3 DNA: TGTGCCAGCAGGGGACTAGCGGGGGGGCCGAAATACAATGAGCAGTTCTTC

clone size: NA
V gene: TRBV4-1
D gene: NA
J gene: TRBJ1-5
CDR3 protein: CARAHGGTDNQPQHF
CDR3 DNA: TGCGCCAGAGCCCACGGCGGGACTGACAATCAGCCCCAGCATTTT

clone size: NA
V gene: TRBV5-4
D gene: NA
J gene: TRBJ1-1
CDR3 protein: CASHRVENTEAFF
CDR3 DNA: TGTGCCAGCCACAGGGTGGAAAACACTGAAGCTTTCTTT

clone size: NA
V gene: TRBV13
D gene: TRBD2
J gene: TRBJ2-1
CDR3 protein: CASSPSGTSYNEQFF
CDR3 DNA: TGTGCCAGCAGCCCGTCCGGGACTAGCTACAATGAGCAGTTCTTC

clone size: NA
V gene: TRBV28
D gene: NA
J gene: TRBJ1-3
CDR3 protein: CASRPLLGSGIYF
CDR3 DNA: TGTGCCAGCAGGCCACTCCTCGGGTCTGGCATATATTTT

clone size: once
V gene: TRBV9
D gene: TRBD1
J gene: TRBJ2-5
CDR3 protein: CASSVGDSNAQYF
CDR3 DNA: TGTGCCAGCAGCGTAGGGGACAGTAATGCCCAGTACTTC

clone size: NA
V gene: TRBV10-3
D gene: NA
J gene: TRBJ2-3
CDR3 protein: CAISAGGGPDTQYF
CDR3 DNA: TGTGCCATCAGTGCGGGCGGGGGCCCAGATACGCAGTATTTT

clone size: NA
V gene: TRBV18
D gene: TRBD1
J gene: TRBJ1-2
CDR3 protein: CASSPPEAGGYGYTF
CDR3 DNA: TGTGCCAGCTCACCACCCGAGGCAGGGGGCTATGGCTACACCTTC

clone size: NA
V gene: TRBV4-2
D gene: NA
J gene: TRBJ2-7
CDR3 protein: CASSQGDTLDEQYF
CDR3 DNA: TGTGCCAGCAGCCAAGGGGACACCCTTGACGAGCAGTACTTC

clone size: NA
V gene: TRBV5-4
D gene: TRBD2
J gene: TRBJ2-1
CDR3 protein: CASSRTSGVSYNEQFF
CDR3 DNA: TGTGCCAGCAGCCGAACTAGCGGGGTCTCCTACAATGAGCAGTTCTTC

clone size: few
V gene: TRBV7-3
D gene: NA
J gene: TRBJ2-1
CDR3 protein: CASSVTGTTYNEQFF
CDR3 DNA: TGTGCCAGCAGCGTTACCGGGACAACTTACAATGAGCAGTTCTTC

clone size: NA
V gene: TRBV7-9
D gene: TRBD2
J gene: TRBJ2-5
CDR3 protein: CASRATSVTQYF
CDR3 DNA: TGTGCCAGCAGGGCGACTAGCGTGACCCAGTACTTC